What follows is one T cell receptor beta chain and its context. As yet, its antigen is unknown. With 8 bases clipped from V and 5 bases from J, the junction kept 5 bases outside the gene matches. The germline V gene encodes CDR1 MGHDK and CDR2 SYGVNS. The CDR3 is made up of 12 amino acids. The Oncomine TCR Beta short-read assay was what sequenced the DNA obtained from cultured CD4+ T cells. Each CDR3 protein gets one entry after TCRdb re-called the PCR reads with MiXCR. The sample shows around 14,000 distinct CDR3 sequences, less than 35% of them seen only once. This sample is drawn from a study of vaccination and CD4 T cells after COVID-19. The treatment was: roughly 11-day PBMC culture with coronavirus spike peptide pools or control peptides (ViraFEST assay).

The receptor was derived from a human donor who received a COVID-19 vaccine. This chain connects TRBV25-1 to TRBJ1-1; 7 bases line up with TRBD1. The material was CD4+ T cells from blood, cultured in vitro, obtained before SARS-CoV-2 vaccination. In nucleotides, the CDR3 is TGTGCCAGCGAGGGGGCGCGGACTGAAGCTTTCTTT. As protein: CASEGARTEAFF.